This TCR beta chain stems from a study of metastatic and nonmetastatic thyroid tumors. The wider study: Across peripheral blood and tumor or nodule tissue samples taken from malignant and benign thyroid patients, the repertoires were compared with one another. Study findings and constraints: Patients with malignant thyroid tumors reportedly had significantly higher TCR beta diversity than those with benign nodules, in blood and tumor.

Germline V gene lookup returns CDR1 SGHNT and CDR2 YYREEE (reference sequence). V lost 7 bases, J lost 6 bases, and 17 bases lay in between. The CDR3 contains 13 residues. This clone occurred many times. Its antigen is not known. TCRdb used MiXCR to call clones anew from the PCR reads. The table includes about 33,000 clones, approximately 15% detected once. Each patient went into thyroid surgery without having received any treatment. The source material was blood. The sequence came from a female donor with papillary thyroid cancer or a benign thyroid nodule (not recorded which). Some clones in this sample may be carry-over from other donors' samples. The chain combines TRBV5-4 with TRBJ2-7; either TRBD1 or TRBD2 may fit D (5 bases each). The CDR3 coding sequence is TGTGCCAGCTTACGGGACGGCCTTGGCGAGCAGTACTTC. It specifies CASLRDGLGEQYF.